Following are 5 T cell receptor beta chains from one sample sequenced in a study of T-cell memory formation after mild COVID-19 (dated by TCRdb to the early 2020s). Library prep was done by 5' RACE. The instrument was an Illumina NovaSeq 6000. Starting from the raw public reads, TCRdb applied fastp trimming at Q25, assembled clones with MiXCR and retained in-frame beta chains. Every distinct CDR3 protein forms one entry, paired with its most common genes and DNA. The sample includes roughly 300,000 distinct CDR3 sequences, with approximately 8.4% observed a single time. Together, the top ten hold about 20% of the sample. Sequenced sample: PBMCs or a T cell subset sorted from them (not recorded which). Receptors were obtained from a man between 18 and 29 years old who had mild COVID-19 (a few samples of this study predate the infection). The sample titles of this study are shuffled in the database, so cell type and time point are left out; the donor was told from shared clones.

The chain joins TRBV5-1 to TRBJ2-3, with D perhaps matching TRBD2 (5 bases). Trimming left V 2 bases short and J 0 bases short, with 10 bases between. From germline, CDR1 is SGHRS and CDR2 YFSETQ. The CDR3 loop spans 15 amino acids. This chain's CDR3 is CASSLRGASTDTQYF. DNA for the CDR3: TGCGCCAGCAGCTTACGGGGAGCTAGCACAGATACGCAGTATTTT.

V is TRBV7-8 and J is TRBJ1-6; D not certain. Per germline, CDR1 SGHVS and CDR2 FQNEAQ. The CDR3 loop spans 15 amino acids. V gave up 6 bases and J gave up 5 bases, with 14 bases separating them. The CDR3 DNA reads as TGTGCCAGCAGGCTTCTTAATCGGAATAATTCACCCCTCCACTTT. Translated, it gives CASRLLNRNNSPLHF.

This clonotype was recorded a few times. This sequence joins TRBV11-2 and TRBJ1-5; unclear D gene. CDR3 length: 15 residues. Germline lookup yields CDR1 SGHAT and CDR2 FQNNGV. V dropped 3 bases and J dropped 5 bases, with 14 bases sitting between them. In DNA form, the CDR3 reads TGTGCCAGCAGCTTTAAAGGTCTGAAGGATCAGCCCCAGCATTTT. It specifies CASSFKGLKDQPQHF.

The rearrangement uses TRBV20-1 and TRBJ2-7; 9 nucleotides align to TRBD1. Germline V CDR1 and CDR2: DFQATT, SNEGSKA (reference sequence). This CDR3 comprises 12 residues. V lost 6 bases to trimming and J lost 5 bases; unmatched junction nucleotides: 5. The DNA of the CDR3 is TGCAGTGCGGACAGGGGTTCCCACGAGCAGTACTTC. Translating it yields CSADRGSHEQYF.

In this sample, this clonotype turned up a few times. V is TRBV29-1 and J is TRBJ1-2, with D tentatively TRBD1 (6 bases). CDR1 and CDR2 from the germline V gene are SQVTM and ANQGSEA. Trimming pared 3 bases from V and 7 bases from J, leaving 15 bases between. The CDR3 consists of 13 residues. This chain's CDR3 is CSVEVVRGAGYTF. Here the CDR3 DNA reads TGCAGCGTTGAGGTCGTTAGGGGGGCTGGCTACACCTTC.